Listed here are 14 T cell receptor beta chains from one sample, sequenced in a study of PD-1 blockade in mismatch repair-deficient tumors. Using immunoSEQ multiplex PCR, the repertoire was profiled, and TCRdb retains in-frame clones only, with some absent. The data show about 68,000 clones, around 73% seen once. The source was peripheral blood, collected 2 weeks after starting pembrolizumab. The origin of the receptors is an adult with mismatch repair-deficient cancer.

This clone is labeled medium-sized. The chain links TRBV6-4 to TRBJ1-1, with D unclear. The ends were cut back, 0 bases at V and 4 bases at J, with 6 bases in the middle. This CDR3 has 13 amino acids. Per germline, CDR1 MRHNA and CDR2 SNTAGT. The CDR3 here is CASSDSTLTEAFF. CDR3 coding DNA: TGTGCCAGCAGTGACTCTACTCTCACTGAAGCTTTCTTT.

The chain combines TRBV30 with TRBJ2-2; 11 positions agree with TRBD2. CDR3 length: 16 residues. Germline assignment: CDR1 GTSNPN and CDR2 SVGIG (reference sequence). Losses at the gene ends were 1 base for V and 2 bases for J; bases not matched to a gene: 3. CDR3 sequence reads: CAWSGLAGYNTGELFF. CDR3 nucleotide sequence: TGTGCCTGGAGTGGACTAGCGGGATACAACACCGGGGAGCTGTTTTTT.

The table lists this clone with many counts. The chain recombines TRBV5-4 with TRBJ1-5; D is perhaps TRBD1 (5 bases). This CDR3 is 13 amino acids long. The V and J ends lost 5 bases and 5 bases respectively, with 11 bases between them. CDR1 is SGHNT and CDR2 is YYREEE in the germline V gene (reference sequence). The CDR3 region is CASSIGEDQPQHF. The CDR3 DNA follows: TGTGCCAGCAGTATAGGGGAGGATCAGCCCCAGCATTTT.

The J gene is TRBJ1-5, the V gene TRBV19; D gene ambiguous. The V and J ends lost 1 base and 5 bases respectively, with 6 bases between them. CDR3 length equals 13 residues. The V gene's germline CDR1 is LNHDA and CDR2 SQIVND (reference sequence). CDR3 amino acids: CASSIGGDQPQHF. CDR3 DNA: TGTGCCAGTAGTATAGGGGGTGATCAGCCCCAGCATTTT.

CDR3 DNA: TGCGCCAGCAGCTTGTCCACTAGACAGTACATCATGAACACTGAAGCTTTCTTT. It codes for CASSLSTRQYIMNTEAFF. This rearrangement joins TRBV5-1 to TRBJ1-1; D may be TRBD1 (5 bases). Germline CDR1 is SGHRS and CDR2 is YFSETQ. Trimming cost V 1 base and J 0 bases, with 19 bases left between them. CDR3 size: 18 residues.

This clone was counted a single time. The rearrangement joins TRBV6-6 to TRBJ2-7, with D perhaps matching TRBD2 (5 bases). From germline, CDR1 is MNHNY and CDR2 SVGAGI (reference sequence). V gave up 6 bases and J gave up 2 bases, with 14 bases separating them. This CDR3 comprises 14 residues. CDR3 sequence reads: CASSRPGIAYEQYF. CDR3 sequence (DNA): TGTGCCAGCAGCCGGCCCGGGATCGCCTACGAGCAGTACTTC.

The gene calls are TRBV7-9 and TRBJ1-2; D unresolved. Trimming took 5 bases from V and 2 from J, leaving 6 bases between them. The germline CDR1 and CDR2 sequences are SEHNR and FQNEAQ (reference sequence). The length of the CDR3 is 12 residues. The CDR3 region is CASSDINYGYTF. The CDR3, as DNA: TGTGCCAGCAGCGATATAAACTATGGCTACACCTTC.

Only a few counts were recorded for this clone. The V call is TRBV4-1, the J call TRBJ1-1, with 8 bases that match TRBD1. J was trimmed by 5 bases and V by 0 bases; bases with no gene match: 8. In germline, CDR1 is MGHRA, CDR2 YSYEKL. This CDR3 is 16 amino acids long. The chain's CDR3 is CASSQEPDRGWTEAFF. CDR3 DNA: TGCGCCAGCAGCCAAGAACCCGACAGGGGTTGGACTGAAGCTTTCTTT.

The chain is built from TRBV5-6 and TRBJ1-1, with 7 bases lining up with TRBD1. The CDR3 extends over 13 amino acids. From germline, CDR1 is SGHDT and CDR2 YYEEEE. V lost 4 bases to trimming and J lost 10 bases; unmatched junction nucleotides: 10. CDR3 nucleotides: TGTGCCAGCAGCCGAGGGACAGTCAATGGAGCTTTCTTT. This sequence encodes CASSRGTVNGAFF.

The rearrangement links TRBV19 to TRBJ1-5; no reliable D call. V dropped 6 bases and J dropped 2 bases, with 14 bases sitting between them. The CDR3 extends over 15 amino acids. CDR1 is LNHDA and CDR2 is SQIVND in the germline V gene (reference sequence). CDR3 nucleotides: TGTGCCAGTAGCGGACTCTCAGGTGGCAATCAGCCCCAGCATTTT. Translation: CASSGLSGGNQPQHF.

The rearrangement links TRBV29-1 to TRBJ2-1; 10 bases align to TRBD2. CDR3 length: 17 residues. With V trimmed by 6 bases and J by 5 bases, 16 bases remained unmatched. CDR1 and CDR2 from the germline V gene are SQVTM and ANQGSEA. The CDR3 spells CSVKGGVYSGRNNEQFF. The CDR3 region has the DNA TGCAGCGTGAAAGGGGGGGTTTATAGCGGGAGGAACAATGAGCAGTTCTTC.

The V gene is TRBV15, the J gene TRBJ2-7, with D perhaps TRBD2 (5 bases). Germline loops: CDR1 LNHNV, CDR2 YYDKDF (reference sequence). The CDR3 is made up of 15 amino acids. Trimming cost V 1 base and J 6 bases, with 16 bases left between them. The CDR3 spells CATSRAGSSSREQYF. CDR3 nucleotides: TGTGCCACCAGCAGAGCGGGAAGCAGCTCCCGCGAGCAGTACTTC.

This clone was recorded only once. This chain links TRBV27 with TRBJ2-7, with TRBD2 as a possible D gene (6 bases). The CDR3 is 14 amino acids. Trimming removed 5 bases at V and 2 bases at J, with 13 bases between. Germline V gene lookup returns CDR1 MNHEY and CDR2 SMNVEV (reference sequence). For the CDR3, the DNA is TGTGCCAGCAGTGGTCCGGGACTTACCTACGAGCAGTACTTC. Encoded protein: CASSGPGLTYEQYF.

V and J are TRBV30 and TRBJ1-1; D remains ambiguous. The germline gives CDR1 GTSNPN, CDR2 SVGIG (reference sequence). The V end was cut by 2 bases, the J end by 6 bases, with 10 bases between. This CDR3 contains 12 residues. CDR3 residues: CAWSRSGSEAFF. CDR3 nucleotide sequence: TGTGCCTGGAGTCGGAGTGGGTCTGAAGCTTTCTTT.